Shown below are 10 T cell receptor beta chains from a single sample sequenced in a study of T cell changes during pregnancy in multiple sclerosis. The method was immunoSEQ multiplex PCR; TCRdb's version includes in-frame clones alone and lacks a portion of them. The sample lists around 26,000 clones; roughly 87% were seen once. The sample here was CD8+ T cells from peripheral blood mononuclear cells, taken in the second trimester of pregnancy. Receptor source: a female donor with multiple sclerosis, enrolled in a pregnancy study.

The chain has TRBV27 and TRBJ2-7, with TRBD1 matching over 7 bases. Germline trimming cut 3 bases from V and 1 base from J; bases unmatched to any gene: 0. CDR1 is MNHEY, CDR2 SMNVEV, per germline (reference sequence). The CDR3 totals 13 residues. The CDR3 is CASSLTGSYEQYF. The DNA for the CDR3 is TGTGCCAGCAGTTTGACAGGGTCCTACGAGCAGTACTTC.

The rearrangement uses TRBV2 and TRBJ1-1; D is uncertain. This CDR3 is 13 amino acids long. Trimming left V 9 bases short and J 3 bases short, with 14 bases between. Germline-derived CDR1 and CDR2 are SNHLY and FYNNEI. The CDR3 DNA follows: TGTGCCAGGATCGGACGGGGAGACACTGAAGCTTTCTTT. Translated, it gives CARIGRGDTEAFF.

This chain joins TRBV7-8 and TRBJ2-7, with 11 positions matching TRBD2. This CDR3 comprises 16 residues. V gave up 1 base and J gave up 5 bases; unmatched junction bases: 7. Per the germline V gene, CDR1 is SGHVS and CDR2 is FQNEAQ. The DNA of the CDR3 is TGTGCCAGCAGCTTAGAAGTAGCGGGAGGGCGGAACGAGCAGTACTTC. It yields the protein CASSLEVAGGRNEQYF.

This clone was seen a single time. The CDR3 DNA follows: TGTGCCAGCAGCTCCACCCCAGGGTCTGGGGCCAACGTCCTGACTTTC. Translating it yields CASSSTPGSGANVLTF. The chain recombines TRBV11-2 with TRBJ2-6, with a possible D match to TRBD1 (5 bases). Germline V lookup: CDR1 SGHAT, CDR2 FQNNGV. The CDR3 length is 16 residues. V lost 4 bases, J lost 1 base, and 11 bases lay in between.

This sequence joins TRBV2 and TRBJ2-1; 8 nucleotides agree with TRBD2. Per the germline V gene, CDR1 is SNHLY and CDR2 is FYNNEI. After removal of 7 bases from V and 0 bases from J, the junction contained 8 bases not matched to a gene. The CDR3 spans 16 residues. The CDR3 DNA reads as TGTGCCAGCAAGCGCGGGGGGACGAGCTCCTACAATGAGCAGTTCTTC. This sequence encodes CASKRGGTSSYNEQFF.

The rearrangement joins TRBV7-8 to TRBJ2-2; D ambiguous. The germline CDR1 and CDR2 sequences are SGHVS and FQNEAQ. Trimming removed 7 bases at V and 2 bases at J, with 14 bases between. The CDR3 runs 15 residues. CDR3 residues: CASIPTRPNTGELFF. The CDR3 DNA is TGTGCCAGCATCCCGACTCGACCAAACACCGGGGAGCTGTTTTTT.

CDR3 DNA: TGTGCCAGCAGCGGGGGGACAGGGCGACCTTACTACGAGCAGTACTTC. Protein product: CASSGGTGRPYYEQYF. This rearrangement joins TRBV9 to TRBJ2-7; TRBD1 agrees at 9 bases. Germline loops: CDR1 SGDLS, CDR2 YYNGEE. Unmatched junction bases numbered 10, after V lost 3 bases and J lost 3 bases. This CDR3 is 16 amino acids long.

This chain links TRBV27 with TRBJ1-2, with D hard to call. Trimming took 2 bases from V and 5 from J, leaving 15 bases between them. This CDR3 is built from 15 residues. Germline lookup yields CDR1 MNHEY and CDR2 SMNVEV (reference sequence). The CDR3, as DNA: TGTGCCAGCAGTTTAGCATCCGACTCCCGATATGGCTACACCTTC. Translating gives CASSLASDSRYGYTF.

The V gene is TRBV2, the J gene TRBJ2-3, with TRBD2 matching over 9 bases. CDR3 length: 15 residues. Germline V lookup: CDR1 SNHLY, CDR2 FYNNEI. Trimming at V came to 7 bases and at J to 2 bases, leaving 7 bases not matched to a gene. The CDR3 nucleotides read TGTGCCAGCATCCTGACTAGCGGCTCCACAGATACGCAGTATTTT. Amino acids: CASILTSGSTDTQYF.

This chain connects TRBV7-2 to TRBJ2-1, with a tentative D call TRBD2 (5 bases). CDR1 SGHTA and CDR2 FQGNSA come from the germline V gene. Between the trimmed V and J ends, which lost 0 bases and 2 bases, there was a span of 11 bases. This CDR3 spans 16 amino acids. CDR3 amino acids: CASSLALREPYNEQFF. DNA for the CDR3: TGTGCCAGCAGCTTAGCGTTGAGGGAACCCTACAATGAGCAGTTCTTC.